The 6 T cell receptor beta chains listed next were all sequenced from one sample in a study of blood T cell repertoires in COVID-19. Sequencing used immunoSEQ multiplex PCR; TCRdb keeps in-frame clones, though not all of them. The sample has over 250,000 clones; around 87% are singletons. Material for sequencing was PBMCs or T cells enriched from blood (not recorded which). All receptors derive from a woman in her 30s who had recovered from COVID-19.

The chain is built from TRBV28 and TRBJ2-3; tentative D call: TRBD1 (5 bases). Trimming shortened V by 6 bases and J by 7 bases, and 8 bases separated the two germline ends. This CDR3 has 11 residues. Germline CDR1 reads MDHEN; CDR2 reads SYDVKM. The DNA for the CDR3 is TGTGCCAGCAGGGACACCTATACGCAGTATTTT. Translating it yields CASRDTYTQYF.

The chain combines TRBV10-1 with TRBJ1-2; 12 nucleotides line up with TRBD1. The J segment lost 4 bases and the V segment lost 7 bases, leaving 13 bases of the junction unmatched. This CDR3 region has 17 residues. The germline gives CDR1 WNHNN, CDR2 SYGVQD (reference sequence). The CDR3 region is CASTLSGGGQGAYGYTF. Here the CDR3 DNA reads TGCGCCAGCACCCTCTCCGGAGGGGGACAGGGGGCCTATGGCTACACCTTC.

The CDR3 reads CASSLDRANEKLFF. The CDR3 DNA is TGTGCCAGCAGCTTAGACCGTGCGAATGAAAAACTGTTTTTT. The gene calls are TRBV7-2 and TRBJ1-4; D gene ambiguous. Germline V lookup: CDR1 SGHTA, CDR2 FQGNSA. V gave up 1 base and J gave up 5 bases, with 8 bases separating them. The CDR3 extends over 14 amino acids.

The chain links TRBV9 to TRBJ2-1, with D maybe TRBD2 (7 bases). Trimming shortened V by 5 bases and J by 5 bases, and 14 bases separated the two germline ends. The length of the CDR3 is 14 residues. CDR1 SGDLS and CDR2 YYNGEE come from the germline V gene. The CDR3 sequence is CASSVGGLNNEQFF. In DNA, the CDR3 is TGTGCCAGCAGTGTGGGGGGGCTAAACAATGAGCAGTTCTTC.

The chain joins TRBV9 to TRBJ1-2; D is uncertain. Germline V gene sequence: CDR1 SGDLS, CDR2 YYNGEE. V was trimmed by 7 bases and J by 2 bases, leaving 6 bases between them. This CDR3 region has 11 residues. CDR3 sequence reads: CASGVNYGYTF. For the CDR3, the DNA is TGTGCCAGCGGAGTCAACTATGGCTACACCTTC.

The V and J genes are TRBV7-9 and TRBJ1-1; a weak D match, TRBD1 (5 bases). Trimming shortened V by 4 bases and J by 1 base, and 7 bases separated the two germline ends. This CDR3 is 13 amino acids long. Germline-derived CDR1 and CDR2 are SEHNR and FQNEAQ (reference sequence). The CDR3 loop reads CASSWGRNTEAFF. CDR3 DNA sequence: TGTGCCAGCAGCTGGGGCAGGAACACTGAAGCTTTCTTT.